These 8 T cell receptor beta chains were all obtained from the same sample, sequenced in a study of Tregs in tolerant kidney transplant recipients. TCRdb keeps only in-frame clones here, not all; method: immunoSEQ multiplex PCR. This table has more than 60,000 clones, 80% to 90% appearing once. The starting material was Tregs from blood, obtained before the transplant. The receptors here all came from a human donor who received a combined kidney and bone marrow transplant.

V usage is TRBV7-7 and J usage is TRBJ2-1, with 7 bases aligning to TRBD2. CDR1 SSHAT and CDR2 FNYEAQ come from the germline V gene (reference sequence). V shed 2 bases and J 5 bases; nucleotides not matched to a gene: 9. The CDR3 runs to 16 residues. The CDR3 bases are TGTGCCAGCAGCTTACGTCCTCCTAGCGGAAACAATGAGCAGTTCTTC. It encodes CASSLRPPSGNNEQFF.

V usage is TRBV19 and J usage is TRBJ1-6; the match to TRBD1 covers 7 bases. Germline loops: CDR1 LNHDA, CDR2 SQIVND (reference sequence). Trimming cost V 6 bases and J 11 bases; bases outside gene matches: 10. This CDR3 is 14 amino acids long. This chain's CDR3 is CASRETGLVTPLHF. CDR3 bases: TGTGCCAGTAGGGAGACAGGGTTGGTAACACCCCTCCACTTT.

This chain's CDR3 is CASTKAGYGELFF. The CDR3 DNA is TGTGCCAGCACTAAAGCGGGATACGGGGAGCTGTTTTTT. The V and J genes are TRBV2 and TRBJ2-2, with 7 bases aligning to TRBD2. Germline values: CDR1 SNHLY, CDR2 FYNNEI. CDR3 size: 13 residues. V was clipped by 7 bases and J by 7 bases; unmatched bases: 6.

The chain links TRBV18 to TRBJ2-5; TRBD1 matches 8 bases. The CDR3 runs 15 residues. V was clipped by 0 bases and J by 5 bases; unmatched bases: 5. Germline-derived CDR1 and CDR2 are KGHSH and LQKENI. The CDR3 region has the DNA TGTGCCAGCTCACCACCGGCTACAGGGGGGGAGACCCAGTACTTC. Translation: CASSPPATGGETQYF.

Turning to this clone: A much larger clone is a single base away; this may be a read error. The chain carries TRBV5-4 and TRBJ2-7; D ambiguous. The CDR3 sequence is 13 residues long. The V gene's germline CDR1 is SGHNT and CDR2 YYREEE (reference sequence). The CDR3: CAGSLSQRYEQYF. Here the CDR3 DNA reads TGTGCCGGCAGCTTGAGTCAGCGTTACGAGCAGTACTTC. Variable domain in full (rest from reference TRBV5-4 and TRBJ2-7): ETGVTQSPTHLIKTRGQQVTLRCSSQSGHNTVSWYQQALGQGPQFIFQYYREEENGRGNFPPRFSGLQFPNYSSELNVNALELDDSALYLCAGSLSQRYEQYFGPGTRLTVT.

The CDR3 nucleotides are TGCGCCAGCAGGTCAGGGGATAGGAATGAGCAGTTCTTC. Translating gives CASRSGDRNEQFF. V is TRBV5-1 and J is TRBJ2-1; a weak D match, TRBD1 (6 bases). This CDR3 is 13 amino acids long. Trimming pared 5 bases from V and 7 bases from J, leaving 13 bases between. Germline CDR1 reads SGHRS; CDR2 reads YFSETQ.

Written as DNA, the CDR3 is TGTGCCAGCAGTGAACTGGTGACAGGGGCTCGGGAGCAGTACTTC. As protein: CASSELVTGAREQYF. The chain is built from TRBV25-1 and TRBJ2-7; 8 bases align to TRBD1. CDR1 and CDR2 from the germline V gene are MGHDK and SYGVNS. The length of the CDR3 is 15 residues. The trim removed 2 bases at V and 7 bases at J, leaving 10 bases unmatched.

The rearrangement joins TRBV5-6 to TRBJ2-5; D unresolved. The CDR3 extends over 11 amino acids. The germline V and J ends were trimmed by 2 bases and 4 bases, with 3 bases remaining between them. CDR1 is SGHDT, CDR2 YYEEEE, per germline. The CDR3 nucleotides read TGTGCCAGCAGCTTACGAGAGACCCAGTACTTC. Protein sequence: CASSLRETQYF.